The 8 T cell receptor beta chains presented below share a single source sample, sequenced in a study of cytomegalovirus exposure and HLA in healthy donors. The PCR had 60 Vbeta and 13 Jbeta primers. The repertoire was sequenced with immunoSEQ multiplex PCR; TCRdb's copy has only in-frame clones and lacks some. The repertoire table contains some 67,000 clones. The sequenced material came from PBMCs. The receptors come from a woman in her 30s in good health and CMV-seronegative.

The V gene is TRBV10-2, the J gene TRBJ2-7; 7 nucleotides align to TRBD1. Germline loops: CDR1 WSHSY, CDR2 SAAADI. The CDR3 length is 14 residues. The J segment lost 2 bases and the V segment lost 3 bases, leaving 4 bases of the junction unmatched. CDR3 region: CASSEQGPPYEQYF. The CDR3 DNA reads TGCGCCAGCAGTGAACAGGGGCCGCCCTACGAGCAGTACTTC.

In nucleotides, the CDR3 is TGTGCCAGCGAAGAGCGGGGCCCGAACACCGGGGAGCTGTTTTTT. Translated: CASEERGPNTGELFF. V gene TRBV28 combines with J gene TRBJ2-2, with 7 bases matching TRBD2. The J segment lost 0 bases and the V segment lost 8 bases, leaving 6 bases of the junction unmatched. Germline V gene sequence: CDR1 MDHEN, CDR2 SYDVKM. This CDR3 region has 15 residues.

This CDR3 reads CASSPLTPTYEQYF. Written as DNA, the CDR3 is TGTGCCAGCAGTCCCTTGACACCGACCTACGAGCAGTACTTC. The V and J genes are TRBV27 and TRBJ2-7; D unclear. Germline CDR1 and CDR2: MNHEY and SMNVEV (reference sequence). Trimming took off 5 bases at V and 2 bases at J, with 13 bases between the two ends. This CDR3 is 14 amino acids long.

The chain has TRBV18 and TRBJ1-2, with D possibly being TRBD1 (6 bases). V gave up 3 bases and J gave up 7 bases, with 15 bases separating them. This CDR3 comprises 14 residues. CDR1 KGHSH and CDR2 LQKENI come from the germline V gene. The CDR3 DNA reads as TGTGCCAGCTCACCCTCAGGGGCGAAGGGTGGCTACACCTTC. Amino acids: CASSPSGAKGGYTF.

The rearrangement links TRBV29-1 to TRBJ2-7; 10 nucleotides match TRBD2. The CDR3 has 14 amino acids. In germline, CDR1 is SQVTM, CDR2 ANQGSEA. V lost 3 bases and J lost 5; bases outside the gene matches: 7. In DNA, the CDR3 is TGCAGCGTTGACGCGGCTAGCGGGAGACACGAGCAGTACTTC. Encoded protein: CSVDAASGRHEQYF.

This chain's CDR3 is CAWGDPQETQYF. DNA of the CDR3: TGTGCCTGGGGTGATCCGCAAGAGACCCAGTACTTC. The chain employs TRBV30 and TRBJ2-5; D remains ambiguous. Per germline, CDR1 GTSNPN and CDR2 SVGIG (reference sequence). V was pared by 5 bases and J by 2 bases, with 9 bases between. This CDR3 contains 12 residues.

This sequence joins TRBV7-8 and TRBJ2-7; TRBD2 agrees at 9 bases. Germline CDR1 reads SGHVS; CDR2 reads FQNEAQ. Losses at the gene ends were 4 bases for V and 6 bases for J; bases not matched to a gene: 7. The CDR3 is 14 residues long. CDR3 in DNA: TGTGCCAGCAGCTCACCAGCGGGGGGAGCCGAGCAGTACTTC. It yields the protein CASSSPAGGAEQYF.

CDR3 protein: CASSGGLAGPIQYF. CDR3 nucleotide sequence: TGTGCCAGCAGTGGGGGACTAGCGGGACCCATTCAGTACTTC. The chain links TRBV6-1 to TRBJ2-7; 13 nucleotides line up with TRBD2. The closer fit of TRBJ2-4 to the DNA end suggests the J call may be wrong. CDR3 length equals 14 residues. Germline CDR1 reads MNHNS; CDR2 reads SASEGT.